Presented here are 26 T cell receptor beta chains from one specimen sequenced in a study of chemoradiotherapy in HPV16-positive cancers. Libraries were prepared by immunoSEQ multiplex PCR; TCRdb keeps only in-frame clonotypes and omits some of them. The data contain 30,000 or so clones, about 87% of them seen just once; the ten biggest clones take up roughly 4.9%. The sequences come from blood, collected from a patient who underwent chemoradiotherapy. These receptor sequences come from a human donor with HPV-associated anogenital cancer.

The chain recombines TRBV16 with TRBJ1-5; weak D call: TRBD1 (5 bases). Trimming removed 0 bases at V and 2 bases at J, with 8 bases between. Germline assignment: CDR1 KGHSY and CDR2 FQNENV. CDR3 length: 15 residues. The chain's CDR3 is CASSQSVGGNQPQHF. The CDR3 region has the DNA TGTGCCAGCAGCCAATCGGTAGGGGGCAATCAGCCCCAGCATTTT.

CDR3 in amino acids: CASSGRSNQPQHF. The CDR3 DNA reads TGTGCCAGCAGCGGAAGGAGCAATCAGCCCCAGCATTTT. The genes are TRBV7-2 and TRBJ1-5; no clear D gene. V was cut by 5 bases and J by 1 base, with 6 bases left in between. This CDR3 is built from 13 residues. Per germline, CDR1 SGHTA and CDR2 FQGNSA.

The chain employs TRBV6-1 and TRBJ2-7; D call uncertain. Germline CDR1 and CDR2: MNHNS and SASEGT. Trimming took 8 bases from V and 0 from J, leaving 14 bases between them. CDR3 size: 14 residues. The CDR3 DNA reads as TGTGCCAGCGAAAGAGGTGGGAACTCCTACGAGCAGTACTTC. It specifies CASERGGNSYEQYF.

This chain connects TRBV6-6 to TRBJ1-2, with 11 nucleotides matching TRBD1. CDR3 length: 14 residues. The germline CDR1 and CDR2 sequences are MNHNY and SVGAGI (reference sequence). The V segment lost 7 bases and the J segment 5 bases; nucleotides outside the gene matches: 6. The CDR3 loop is CASTLGQGAYGYTF. The CDR3, as DNA: TGTGCCAGCACCCTCGGACAGGGGGCATATGGCTACACCTTC.

The rearrangement uses TRBV13 and TRBJ2-5; 8 positions agree with TRBD2. CDR1 is PRHDT, CDR2 FYEKMQ, per germline (reference sequence). The CDR3 is 13 residues long. Losses at the gene ends were 8 bases for V and 3 bases for J; bases not matched to a gene: 5. This CDR3 reads CASGSGIKETQYF. As DNA, the CDR3 is TGTGCCAGCGGTAGCGGGATAAAAGAGACCCAGTACTTC.

V gene TRBV11-1 combines with J gene TRBJ2-7, with a weak D call TRBD1 (5 bases). V was pared by 5 bases and J by 1 base, with 15 bases between. The CDR3 is 15 amino acids. CDR1 is SGHAT, CDR2 FQDESV, per germline (reference sequence). The CDR3 DNA reads as TGTGCCAGCAGCCGATATACAGGTTCTTCCTACGAGCAGTACTTC. This translates into CASSRYTGSSYEQYF. The whole variable domain, remainder taken from reference TRBV11-1 and TRBJ2-7, is EAEVAQSPRYKITEKSQAVAFWCDPISGHATLYWYRQILGQGPELLVQFQDESVVDDSQLPKDRFSAERLKGVDSTLKIQPAELGDSAMYLCASSRYTGSSYEQYFGPGTRLTVT.

The chain couples TRBV19 to TRBJ1-2, with 8 bases aligning to TRBD1. With 2 bases clipped from V and 14 bases from J, the junction kept 7 bases outside the gene matches. The V gene's germline CDR1 is LNHDA and CDR2 SQIVND (reference sequence). The CDR3 covers 12 residues. CDR3 in DNA: TGTGCCAGTAGTATAACGGCAGGGGGCAAGACCTTC. Translation: CASSITAGGKTF.

V gene TRBV28 combines with J gene TRBJ2-7; either TRBD1 or TRBD2 may supply D (5 bases each). Per the germline V gene, CDR1 is MDHEN and CDR2 is SYDVKM. The CDR3 runs to 14 residues. The V gene lost 5 bases and the J gene lost 6 bases, with 17 bases spanning the gap. Here the CDR3 reads CASSLGTVVSEQYF. The CDR3 bases are TGTGCCAGCAGTCTCGGGACCGTTGTGAGCGAGCAGTACTTC.

V gene TRBV6-5 combines with J gene TRBJ2-1; 9 nucleotides line up with TRBD2. This CDR3 is built from 15 residues. Per the germline V gene, CDR1 is MNHEY and CDR2 is SVGAGI. Unmatched junction bases numbered 5, after V lost 3 bases and J lost 5 bases. CDR3 loop: CASSYPASGDNEQFF. The DNA for the CDR3 is TGTGCCAGCAGTTATCCCGCTAGCGGGGACAATGAGCAGTTCTTC.

The rearrangement uses TRBV11-2 and TRBJ1-2; tentative D call: TRBD1 (6 bases). Trimming cost V 6 bases and J 0 bases, with 14 bases left between them. The germline gives CDR1 SGHAT, CDR2 FQNNGV. This CDR3 is built from 15 residues. This CDR3 is CASSQQGPANYGYTF. DNA for the CDR3: TGTGCCAGCAGTCAACAGGGTCCAGCTAACTATGGCTACACCTTC. The full variable domain, with the rest looked up from reference TRBV11-2 and TRBJ1-2, is EAGVAQSPRYKIIEKRQSVAFWCNPISGHATLYWYQQILGQGPKLLIQFQNNGVVDDSQLPKDRFSAERLKGVDSTLKIQPAKLEDSAVYLCASSQQGPANYGYTFGSGTRLTVV.

The chain links TRBV10-3 to TRBJ2-3; 8 positions agree with TRBD2. The V and J ends lost 4 bases and 0 bases, in that order; junction bases with no gene match: 6. The CDR3 has 16 amino acids. Germline CDR1 and CDR2: ENHRY and SYGVKD. The CDR3 sequence is CAISGGREGSTDTQYF. CDR3 coding DNA: TGTGCCATCAGTGGAGGACGGGAGGGGAGCACAGATACGCAGTATTTT.

The chain joins TRBV29-1 to TRBJ2-2; D perhaps matches TRBD1 (5 bases). This CDR3 spans 12 amino acids. V was clipped by 5 bases and J by 10 bases, with 14 bases between them. Germline V gene data show CDR1 as SQVTM and CDR2 as ANQGSEA. CDR3 in DNA: TGCAGCGTTAGTCAGGGTAACGCGGAGCTGTTTTTT. Its protein product is CSVSQGNAELFF.

This sequence joins TRBV5-1 and TRBJ2-7; a possible D gene is TRBD1 (5 bases). Germline assignment: CDR1 SGHRS and CDR2 YFSETQ. Trimming took off 0 bases at V and 4 bases at J, with 11 bases between the two ends. This CDR3 is 14 amino acids long. The CDR3 spells CASSLEQASYEQYF. CDR3 DNA sequence: TGCGCCAGCAGCTTGGAACAGGCGTCTTACGAGCAGTACTTC.

The chain carries TRBV4-1 and TRBJ2-7, with 11 positions matching TRBD2. Germline values: CDR1 MGHRA, CDR2 YSYEKL. This CDR3 region has 18 residues. Germline trimming cut 2 bases from V and 2 bases from J; bases unmatched to any gene: 11. CDR3: CASSQRRLAGRLAYEQYF. CDR3 in DNA: TGCGCCAGCAGCCAACGTAGACTAGCGGGAAGGTTGGCCTACGAGCAGTACTTC.

The chain has TRBV5-8 and TRBJ2-1; 12 nucleotides match TRBD2. The CDR3 totals 15 residues. The J segment lost 7 bases and the V segment lost 5 bases, leaving 7 bases of the junction unmatched. Germline loops: CDR1 SGHTS, CDR2 YDEGEE. Here the CDR3 DNA reads TGTGCCAGCAGTCCGCTAGCGGGAGGGGGTAATGAGCAGTTCTTC. Its translation is CASSPLAGGGNEQFF.

The J gene is TRBJ2-7, the V gene TRBV2; 8 nucleotides agree with TRBD2. This CDR3 has 14 amino acids. The trim removed 7 bases at V and 4 bases at J, leaving 9 bases unmatched. Looked up from germline, CDR1 is SNHLY and CDR2 is FYNNEI. CDR3 nucleotides: TGTGCCAGCAACTTAGGAGCGGGAGCATACGAGCAGTACTTC. Translating gives CASNLGAGAYEQYF.

This clone appeared a single time. The chain couples TRBV29-1 to TRBJ2-4; D unresolved. Germline V gene lookup returns CDR1 SQVTM and CDR2 ANQGSEA. V dropped 3 bases and J dropped 2 bases, with 8 bases sitting between them. This CDR3 is 13 amino acids long. The CDR3 nucleotides read TGCAGCGTTGACCTAGGGTCCAAAAACATTCAGTACTTC. This gives the protein CSVDLGSKNIQYF. Complete variable domain (other parts from reference TRBV29-1 and TRBJ2-4): SAVISQKPSRDICQRGTSLTIQCQVDSQVTMMFWYRQQPGQSLTLIATANQGSEATYESGFVIDKFPISRPNLTFSTLTVSNMSPEDSSIYLCSVDLGSKNIQYFGAGTRLSVL.

This chain joins TRBV30 and TRBJ1-2; weak D call: TRBD1 (6 bases). The CDR3 contains 12 residues. Germline V gene lookup returns CDR1 GTSNPN and CDR2 SVGIG (reference sequence). Trimming pared 8 bases from V and 4 bases from J, leaving 14 bases between. The CDR3 protein is CAGWGPTYGYTF. In DNA, the CDR3 is TGTGCCGGATGGGGGCCCACCTATGGCTACACCTTC. Complete variable domain (other parts from reference TRBV30 and TRBJ1-2): SQTIHQWPATLVQPVGSPLSLECTVEGTSNPNLYWYRQAAGRGLQLLFYSVGIGQISSEVPQNLSASRPQDRQFILSSKKLLLSDSGFYLCAGWGPTYGYTFGSGTRLTVV.

The CDR3 nucleotides read TGTGCCAGCAGGAGTAGGGTCGGTCAGCCCCAGCATTTT. It translates to CASRSRVGQPQHF. The chain carries TRBV28 and TRBJ1-5; D gene unclear. The CDR3 sequence is 13 residues long. Germline V gene sequence: CDR1 MDHEN, CDR2 SYDVKM. Trimming took off 6 bases at V and 6 bases at J, with 12 bases between the two ends.

CDR3 sequence (DNA): TGTGCCAGCACTCTCCCGGACGGGGGGAATAATTCACCCCTCCACTTT. Residues: CASTLPDGGNNSPLHF. The chain combines TRBV27 with TRBJ1-6; tentatively, D is TRBD1 (5 bases). Germline CDR1 MNHEY, CDR2 SMNVEV (reference sequence). Trimming cost V 7 bases and J 5 bases, with 18 bases left between them. This CDR3 region has 16 residues.

V gene TRBV5-1 combines with J gene TRBJ2-7; 10 nucleotides match TRBD1. Germline V gene data show CDR1 as SGHRS and CDR2 as YFSETQ. The junction had 4 bases not matched to a gene; V was cut back by 4 bases and J by 3 bases. The CDR3 totals 14 residues. The CDR3 region has the DNA TGCGCCAGCAGCGACCGGGACAGGGGCTACGAGCAGTACTTC. As protein: CASSDRDRGYEQYF.

The V gene is TRBV11-3, the J gene TRBJ2-7, with 8 bases that match TRBD2. With 0 bases clipped from V and 0 bases from J, the junction kept 1 base outside the gene matches. CDR1 and CDR2 from the germline V gene are SGHNT and YENEEA. This CDR3 has 15 amino acids. Here the CDR3 reads CASSLDSGASYEQYF. The CDR3 region has the DNA TGTGCCAGCAGCTTAGATAGCGGGGCCTCCTACGAGCAGTACTTC.

The chain combines TRBV6-4 with TRBJ1-1; D ambiguous. Germline lookup yields CDR1 MRHNA and CDR2 SNTAGT. There are 14 residues in the CDR3. The ends were cut back, 5 bases at V and 3 bases at J, with 13 bases in the middle. CDR3 residues: CASSKDFGDTEAFF. CDR3 DNA: TGTGCCAGCAGTAAGGACTTTGGAGACACTGAAGCTTTCTTT.

This sequence joins TRBV6-1 and TRBJ2-7; D may match TRBD1 or TRBD2 (6 bases each). Germline loops: CDR1 MNHNS, CDR2 SASEGT. Between the trimmed V and J ends, which lost 6 bases and 2 bases, there was a span of 14 bases. The CDR3 has 14 amino acids. The CDR3 protein is CASSRQGGTYEQYF. The CDR3 coding sequence is TGTGCCAGCAGCAGACAAGGGGGGACCTACGAGCAGTACTTC.

This chain uses TRBV19 with TRBJ1-2; D may be TRBD1 (5 bases). V was trimmed by 1 base and J by 4 bases, leaving 16 bases between them. The CDR3 spans 16 residues. Germline values: CDR1 LNHDA, CDR2 SQIVND (reference sequence). For the CDR3, the DNA is TGTGCCAGTAGTATAGTATCAGGGCCTATCCGCTATGGCTACACCTTC. It codes for CASSIVSGPIRYGYTF.

This clone has only one observation. This chain connects TRBV14 to TRBJ2-7; D call uncertain. CDR1 is SGHDN, CDR2 FVKESK, per germline. V was trimmed by 1 base and J by 3 bases, leaving 13 bases between them. This CDR3 has 15 residues. DNA of the CDR3: TGTGCCAGCAGCCAAGGACGTCAGATATTCTACGAGCAGTACTTC. Its translation: CASSQGRQIFYEQYF. Filled out from reference TRBV14 and TRBJ2-7, the complete variable domain reads EAGVTQFPSHSVIEKGQTVTLRCDPISGHDNLYWYRRVMGKEIKFLLHFVKESKQDESGMPNNRFLAERTGGTYSTLKVQPAELEDSGVYFCASSQGRQIFYEQYFGPGTRLTVT.